The next 7 T cell receptor beta chains were all read from a single sample in a study of PD-L1 blockade in urothelial cancer. Repertoires were generated with immunoSEQ multiplex PCR, while TCRdb's copy carries only in-frame clones and drops some. The data hold 25,000 to 30,000 clones, with around 84% observed a single time. The sample's time point: peripheral blood 6 weeks after treatment start. The input for sequencing was PBMCs, taken around atezolizumab (anti-PD-L1) treatment. These receptors all stem from a man between 65 and 85 years old with urothelial cancer.

The CDR3 protein is CASSQDLPQGLLYTEAFF. The CDR3 DNA reads as TGCGCCAGCAGCCAAGATCTCCCGCAGGGGCTTTTGTACACTGAAGCTTTCTTT. J is TRBJ1-1 and V is TRBV4-1, with D possibly matching TRBD1 (6 bases). This CDR3 region has 18 residues. Germline V gene sequence: CDR1 MGHRA, CDR2 YSYEKL. The V and J ends lost 0 bases and 3 bases respectively, with 20 bases between them.

The chain recombines TRBV30 with TRBJ2-1; weak D call: TRBD2 (6 bases). The CDR3 has 14 residues. Germline V gives CDR1 GTSNPN, CDR2 SVGIG (reference sequence). V gave up 8 bases and J gave up 5 bases, with 19 bases separating them. The CDR3 DNA follows: TGTGCCCGGGCCCCGCGGGGCGCCCACAATGAGCAGTTCTTC. This gives the protein CARAPRGAHNEQFF.

This clone turned up a few times. The rearrangement joins TRBV27 to TRBJ2-3; TRBD2 might be the D (6 bases). There are 15 residues in the CDR3. Per germline, CDR1 MNHEY and CDR2 SMNVEV (reference sequence). V lost 5 bases to trimming and J lost 2 bases, with 14 bases between them. CDR3 protein: CASSLGGAHTDTQYF. The CDR3 nucleotides read TGTGCCAGCAGTCTCGGGGGAGCACACACAGATACGCAGTATTTT.

The chain uses TRBV9 and TRBJ1-5; D not resolved. CDR3 length equals 15 residues. V lost 0 bases and J lost 6, with 13 bases in between. Germline V CDR1 and CDR2: SGDLS, YYNGEE. The CDR3 sequence: CASSVEGREGQPQHF. The CDR3 region has the DNA TGTGCCAGCAGCGTAGAAGGAAGGGAGGGTCAGCCCCAGCATTTT.

This clone was found a few times. V usage is TRBV7-2 and J usage is TRBJ1-1, with no clear D. Looked up from germline, CDR1 is SGHTA and CDR2 is FQGNSA. Trimming cost V 2 bases and J 1 base, with 8 bases left between them. This CDR3 has 14 amino acids. The CDR3 region has the DNA TGTGCCAGCAGCTTACTCGGAGGGAACACTGAAGCTTTCTTT. It encodes CASSLLGGNTEAFF.

The count of this clone is one. J is TRBJ1-3 and V is TRBV4-1; D unclear. This CDR3 is built from 15 residues. Germline V CDR1 and CDR2: MGHRA, YSYEKL. V shed 0 bases and J shed 2 bases, with 8 bases lying between them. The CDR3 DNA sequence: TGCGCCAGCAGCCAAGAACAACGTGCTGGAAACACCATATATTTT. Translation gives CASSQEQRAGNTIYF.

V gene TRBV5-1 combines with J gene TRBJ1-1; 7 nucleotides agree with TRBD1. Germline CDR1 SGHRS, CDR2 YFSETQ. This CDR3 contains 14 residues. J lost 1 base, V lost 4 bases, and 4 bases had no gene match. The CDR3 region is CASSPGTANTEAFF. For the CDR3, the DNA is TGCGCCAGCAGCCCGGGGACAGCGAACACTGAAGCTTTCTTT.